These 32 T cell receptor beta chains originate from one sample sequenced in a study of cytomegalovirus exposure and HLA in healthy donors (TCRdb year 2017). Library preparation was by the immunoSEQ multiplex PCR assay. The multiplex PCR relied on a mix of 60 forward primers for TCR Vbeta segments and 13 reverse primers for TCR Jbeta segments. The clones in this table, taken by TCRdb from immuneACCESS, are in-frame only. Not every clone is retained; where verified, under half of the shortfall comes from an unresolved V gene, and the cause of the rest is unknown. Here the sample has about 190,000 clones; 65% to 80% occur a single time. Approximately 4.6% of the sample is held by the ten biggest clonotypes. Sequenced material: PBMCs. Receptors were obtained from a young man in good health and CMV-seropositive.

This chain uses TRBV6-6 with TRBJ2-7; 10 nucleotides line up with TRBD1. Germline assignment: CDR1 MNHNY and CDR2 SVGAGI (reference sequence). Trimming took 4 bases from V and 6 from J; bases not matched to a gene: 6. The CDR3 is made up of 14 amino acids. CDR3 in amino acids: CASSWDRGASEQYF. The CDR3 DNA reads TGTGCCAGCAGTTGGGACAGGGGAGCATCCGAGCAGTACTTC.

This chain joins TRBV7-9 and TRBJ1-2, with 8 bases matching TRBD1. The V gene end was trimmed by 2 bases and the J gene end by 8 bases; junction bases not matched to a gene: 13. Germline assignment: CDR1 SEHNR and CDR2 FQNEAQ (reference sequence). CDR3 size: 16 residues. This chain's CDR3 is CASSLFPRDRLKGYTF. The CDR3 DNA is TGTGCCAGCAGCTTATTTCCCCGGGACAGGTTAAAAGGCTACACCTTC. Based on the CDR3 plus reference TRBV7-9 and TRBJ1-2, the full variable domain is DTGVSQNPRHKITKRGQNVTFRCDPISEHNRLYWYRQTLGQGPEFLTYFQNEAQLEKSRLLSDRFSAERPKGSFSTLEIQRTEQGDSAMYLCASSLFPRDRLKGYTFGSGTRLTVV.

The rearrangement links TRBV15 to TRBJ2-5; the match to TRBD1 covers 8 bases. J lost 4 bases, V lost 4 bases, and 8 bases had no gene match. Germline loops: CDR1 LNHNV, CDR2 YYDKDF (reference sequence). This CDR3 has 15 amino acids. The CDR3 region has the DNA TGTGCCACCAGCATACCCCGAGGACAGGGAGAGACCCAGTACTTC. Translation: CATSIPRGQGETQYF.

V is TRBV5-4 and J is TRBJ2-5, with 7 bases that match TRBD2. The CDR3 runs to 13 residues. Germline V gives CDR1 SGHNT, CDR2 YYREEE (reference sequence). Trimming at V came to 5 bases and at J to 1 base, leaving 2 bases not matched to a gene. CDR3 region: CASRAGPQETQYF. CDR3 coding DNA: TGTGCCAGCAGAGCGGGACCCCAAGAGACCCAGTACTTC.

The chain is built from TRBV19 and TRBJ1-2; D might be TRBD1 (6 bases). Germline CDR1 reads LNHDA; CDR2 reads SQIVND (reference sequence). V lost 6 bases to trimming and J lost 7 bases, with 9 bases between them. The CDR3 contains 11 residues. The CDR3 sequence: CASRLGGGYTF. The CDR3 DNA sequence: TGTGCCAGTAGGTTAGGGGGTGGCTACACCTTC.

CDR3: CSVDGGGGETQYF. CDR3 bases: TGCAGCGTTGATGGCGGGGGCGGTGAGACCCAGTACTTC. The V call is TRBV29-1, the J call TRBJ2-5; D might be TRBD2 (7 bases). Germline V lookup: CDR1 SQVTM, CDR2 ANQGSEA. The CDR3 is 13 residues long. Trimming shortened V by 3 bases and J by 5 bases, and 13 bases separated the two germline ends.

J is TRBJ1-1 and V is TRBV20-1; the D is unclear. There are 11 residues in the CDR3. Trimming stripped 6 bases from V and 0 bases from J, with 5 bases between. The germline V gene has CDR1 DFQATT and CDR2 SNEGSKA (reference sequence). The CDR3 DNA sequence: TGCAGTGCCAGTTTGAACACTGAAGCTTTCTTT. Translated, it gives CSASLNTEAFF.

This chain joins TRBV7-6 and TRBJ2-5, with TRBD2 identical over 10 bases. The length of the CDR3 is 16 residues. V shed 3 bases and J 7 bases; nucleotides not matched to a gene: 11. CDR1 and CDR2 from the germline V gene are SGHVS and FNYEAQ. The CDR3: CASSLVVAGGWGTQYF. CDR3 coding DNA: TGTGCCAGCAGCTTGGTCGTAGCGGGGGGTTGGGGGACCCAGTACTTC.

The J gene is TRBJ2-2, the V gene TRBV19, with D perhaps TRBD2 (6 bases). CDR1 is LNHDA, CDR2 SQIVND, per germline (reference sequence). The germline V and J ends were trimmed by 0 bases and 11 bases, with 19 bases remaining between them. The CDR3 loop spans 16 amino acids. Here the CDR3 reads CASSIDQRLVGGELFF. The CDR3 nucleotides read TGTGCCAGTAGTATAGATCAAAGGCTAGTGGGAGGCGAGCTGTTTTTT.

A remark on this clone: The missing conserved phenylalanine or tryptophan at the end of this CDR3 makes a read error likely. Because the CDR3's place on the DNA is in doubt, the DNA is left out and the CDR3 is given as listed by TCRdb. This chain connects TRBV7-2 to TRBJ2-7; TRBD2 is the table's D call, not checked against the DNA. The length of the CDR3 is 13 amino acids, counting both ends. CDR1 SGHTA and CDR2 FQGNSA come from the germline V gene. CDR3 in amino acids: CASSLVNAGGPAY.

J is TRBJ2-3 and V is TRBV7-2; 8 nucleotides align to TRBD2. J lost 2 bases, V lost 4 bases, and 8 bases had no gene match. CDR1 and CDR2 from the germline V gene are SGHTA and FQGNSA. This CDR3 is 16 amino acids long. The CDR3 loop is CASSWWAGGLTDTQYF. CDR3 coding DNA: TGTGCCAGCAGCTGGTGGGCGGGGGGTCTCACAGATACGCAGTATTTT. Complete variable domain (other parts from reference TRBV7-2 and TRBJ2-3): GAGVSQSPSNKVTEKGKDVELRCDPISGHTALYWYRQSLGQGLEFLIYFQGNSAPDKSGLPSDRFSAERTGGSVSTLTIQRTQQEDSAVYLCASSWWAGGLTDTQYFGPGTRLTVL.

The J gene is TRBJ2-5, the V gene TRBV28; D might be TRBD1 (5 bases). The CDR3 is 15 amino acids. Trimming removed 2 bases from V and 2 bases from J, with 12 bases in between. Germline lookup yields CDR1 MDHEN and CDR2 SYDVKM. The CDR3 region is CASSLDPGPQETQYF. CDR3 nucleotides: TGTGCCAGCAGTTTAGATCCAGGGCCTCAAGAGACCCAGTACTTC.

This chain links TRBV6-4 with TRBJ2-7; D is perhaps TRBD2 (6 bases). V lost 5 bases, J lost 4 bases, and 15 bases lay in between. Germline assignment: CDR1 MRHNA and CDR2 SNTAGT. The CDR3 extends over 14 amino acids. CDR3 residues: CASSPGGPRYEQYF. For the CDR3, the DNA is TGTGCCAGCAGTCCTGGAGGGCCTAGGTACGAGCAGTACTTC.

V and J are TRBV5-5 and TRBJ1-5; 7 bases agree with TRBD1. The CDR3 runs to 14 residues. Germline V CDR1 and CDR2: SGHKS, YYEKEE (reference sequence). V lost 4 bases, J lost 5 bases, and 6 bases stayed unmatched. The CDR3 DNA is TGTGCCAGCAGCACATCAGGGGGAGATCAGCCCCAGCATTTT. Residues: CASSTSGGDQPQHF.

The genes are TRBV6-5 and TRBJ1-5; no reliable D call. Germline V gene sequence: CDR1 MNHEY, CDR2 SVGAGI. V was clipped by 0 bases and J by 0 bases, with 9 bases between them. The CDR3 contains 16 residues. CDR3 protein: CASSYSWPGSNQPQHF. In nucleotides, the CDR3 is TGTGCCAGCAGTTACTCGTGGCCGGGTAGCAATCAGCCCCAGCATTTT.

The chain couples TRBV13 to TRBJ2-7; TRBD1 agrees at 8 bases. Trimming took 8 bases from V and 2 from J; bases not matched to a gene: 8. Per germline, CDR1 PRHDT and CDR2 FYEKMQ (reference sequence). The length of the CDR3 is 14 residues. The CDR3 loop is CASRGTGKTYEQYF. The CDR3 nucleotides read TGTGCCAGCCGGGGGACAGGAAAAACCTACGAGCAGTACTTC.

The chain is built from TRBV10-3 and TRBJ2-3; no clear D gene. CDR1 is ENHRY, CDR2 SYGVKD, per germline. The V and J ends lost 4 bases and 1 base respectively, with 9 bases between them. The CDR3 is 14 amino acids. The CDR3 nucleotides are TGTGCCATCAGTGGATACGGAGGCACAGATACGCAGTATTTT. Residues: CAISGYGGTDTQYF.

The chain joins TRBV6-6 to TRBJ1-2; D is undetermined. The CDR3 has 13 amino acids. The V and J ends lost 6 bases and 2 bases respectively, with 10 bases between them. Per the germline V gene, CDR1 is MNHNY and CDR2 is SVGAGI (reference sequence). CDR3 residues: CASRPQVNYGYTF. DNA of the CDR3: TGTGCCAGCAGGCCACAAGTGAACTATGGCTACACCTTC.

V usage is TRBV7-6 and J usage is TRBJ2-3; D call uncertain. CDR1 is SGHVS, CDR2 FNYEAQ, per germline. The CDR3 has 13 amino acids. Trimming left V 2 bases short and J 2 bases short, with 5 bases between. CDR3 in amino acids: CASSLSHTDTQYF. The CDR3 DNA follows: TGTGCCAGCAGCTTAAGCCACACAGATACGCAGTATTTT.

The J gene is TRBJ2-2, the V gene TRBV28; 10 bases align to TRBD2. The CDR3 contains 12 residues. V dropped 6 bases and J dropped 8; count of bases not matched to a gene: 0. Germline loops: CDR1 MDHEN, CDR2 SYDVKM. The CDR3 nucleotides read TGTGCCAGCAGGACTAGCGGGGGGGAGCTGTTTTTT. As protein: CASRTSGGELFF.

The CDR3: CASRPTSGAIYEQYF. The CDR3 bases are TGTGCCAGCAGGCCTACTAGCGGGGCGATCTACGAGCAGTACTTC. This sequence joins TRBV7-2 and TRBJ2-7; 10 bases match TRBD2. CDR3 length: 15 amino acids. With 6 bases clipped from V and 3 bases from J, the junction kept 8 bases outside the gene matches. CDR1 and CDR2 (germline): SGHTA, FQGNSA.

The chain combines TRBV5-4 with TRBJ2-1; 11 bases match TRBD2. This CDR3 is built from 16 residues. Germline CDR1 SGHNT, CDR2 YYREEE (reference sequence). Trimming took 0 bases from V and 3 from J; bases not matched to a gene: 2. DNA for the CDR3: TGTGCCAGCAGCTTGGGGGGGACTAGCGGCTACAATGAGCAGTTCTTC. Protein: CASSLGGTSGYNEQFF.

In this sample, this clone turned up a few times. The chain has TRBV6-1 and TRBJ1-1, with unresolved D. Looked up from germline, CDR1 is MNHNS and CDR2 is SASEGT. Between the trimmed V and J ends, which lost 5 bases and 2 bases, there was a span of 15 bases. This CDR3 has 15 residues. Here the CDR3 reads CASSSGRYANTEAFF. CDR3 DNA sequence: TGTGCCAGCAGTTCGGGAAGGTACGCAAACACTGAAGCTTTCTTT.

V is TRBV7-3 and J is TRBJ2-3; 8 bases match TRBD1. This CDR3 contains 15 residues. V lost 4 bases and J lost 7; bases outside the gene matches: 10. Germline CDR1 is SGHTA and CDR2 is FQGTGA. The CDR3 is CASSYAGTGLNTQYF. CDR3 bases: TGTGCCAGCAGCTACGCCGGGACAGGTCTGAATACGCAGTATTTT.

This chain links TRBV5-1 with TRBJ2-7; TRBD2 is a possible D gene (6 bases). V lost 3 bases to trimming and J lost 2 bases, with 18 bases between them. Germline assignment: CDR1 SGHRS and CDR2 YFSETQ. This CDR3 is built from 16 residues. CDR3 sequence: CASSWGDRTLTYEQYF. CDR3 coding DNA: TGCGCCAGCAGCTGGGGGGATAGGACATTGACCTACGAGCAGTACTTC.

The chain combines TRBV11-2 with TRBJ1-4, with 7 bases identical to TRBD1. Germline values: CDR1 SGHAT, CDR2 FQNNGV. The CDR3 loop spans 17 amino acids. V lost 5 bases and J lost 6; bases outside the gene matches: 15. CDR3 DNA: TGTGCCAGCAGCCTCCTAACCCTGGGACAGCGGGATGAAAAACTGTTTTTT. Protein sequence: CASSLLTLGQRDEKLFF.

V is TRBV9 and J is TRBJ2-3; D unresolved. Trimming left V 0 bases short and J 0 bases short, with 11 bases between. The CDR3 loop spans 16 amino acids. In germline, CDR1 is SGDLS, CDR2 YYNGEE. CDR3: CASSVGIAPSTDTQYF. The CDR3 DNA reads TGTGCCAGCAGCGTAGGAATAGCTCCTAGCACAGATACGCAGTATTTT.

The chain has TRBV7-9 and TRBJ2-3; 12 bases are shared with TRBD2. Germline assignment: CDR1 SEHNR and CDR2 FQNEAQ (reference sequence). The ends lost 10 bases at V and 3 bases at J; junction bases unmatched: 20. CDR3 length equals 19 residues. CDR3 in amino acids: CATGLSGASGRARTDTQYF. CDR3 coding DNA: TGTGCCACCGGCCTCTCGGGGGCTAGCGGGAGGGCCAGGACAGATACGCAGTATTTT.

This clone came up a few times. The chain carries TRBV4-2 and TRBJ2-3, with 13 bases fitting TRBD2. Germline values: CDR1 LGHNA, CDR2 YNFKEQ. There are 18 residues in the CDR3. V shed 1 base, J shed 2 bases, and the junction held 6 bases outside the gene matches. The CDR3 coding sequence is TGTGCCAGCAGCCAAGGCGCCGGGACTAGCGGGGACACAGATACGCAGTATTTT. The encoded protein is CASSQGAGTSGDTDTQYF.

A single count supports this clone. The chain joins TRBV28 to TRBJ2-3; TRBD2 matches at 11 bases. The J segment lost 2 bases and the V segment lost 4 bases, leaving 5 bases of the junction unmatched. CDR1 is MDHEN and CDR2 is SYDVKM in the germline V gene. CDR3 size: 16 residues. The DNA of the CDR3 is TGTGCCAGCAGTTCCCTAGCGGGGGGATACACAGATACGCAGTATTTT. Its protein product is CASSSLAGGYTDTQYF.

The V call is TRBV5-1, the J call TRBJ2-1, with D tentatively TRBD2 (5 bases). The CDR3 spans 14 residues. Trimming took 3 bases from V and 6 from J, leaving 13 bases between them. Germline CDR1 is SGHRS and CDR2 is YFSETQ. The CDR3 nucleotides read TGCGCCAGCAGCTCGGAGGTTCTGATCAATGAGCAGTTCTTC. Its protein is CASSSEVLINEQFF.

The gene calls are TRBV25-1 and TRBJ2-3, with D possibly matching TRBD1 (6 bases). V lost 6 bases, J lost 0 bases, and 10 bases lay in between. Germline V lookup: CDR1 MGHDK, CDR2 SYGVNS. The CDR3 consists of 14 residues. The CDR3 loop is CASRGHLSTDTQYF. In DNA, the CDR3 is TGTGCCAGCAGGGGACACCTAAGCACAGATACGCAGTATTTT.